A selection of T cell receptor beta chains follows, all from one sample in a study of blood T cell repertoires in COVID-19. TCRdb keeps only in-frame clones here, not all; method: immunoSEQ multiplex PCR. The data contain around 200,000 clones, around nine tenths of them seen just once; the ten biggest clones take up 6.2%. Material: peripheral blood. The source of these receptors is a man aged 55 to 70 who had recovered from COVID-19. Both conserved end residues are part of each CDR3. A D gene is named only where the DNA matches it firmly. Rows give clone size only sometimes, using once, few, many, or a class for an expanded clone.

D gene,J gene,V gene,clone size,CDR3 protein,CDR3 DNA
TRBD1,TRBJ2-7,TRBV13,NA,CASSRPGQGYEQYF,TGTGCCAGCAGCCGCCCGGGACAGGGGTACGAGCAGTACTTC
NA,TRBJ2-7,TRBV6-5,NA,CASSYSGGLSYEQYF,TGTGCCAGCAGTTACTCAGGAGGCCTCTCCTACGAGCAGTACTTC
NA,TRBJ2-2,TRBV19,NA,CASSRPDTGELFF,TGTGCCAGTAGTAGGCCCGACACCGGGGAGCTGTTTTTT
TRBD1,TRBJ2-7,TRBV6-5,NA,CASTSFGQGFKEQYF,TGTGCCAGCACTTCTTTTGGACAGGGTTTTAAAGAGCAGTACTTC
TRBD2,TRBJ2-7,TRBV6-5,NA,CASSLAGEGFKQYF,TGTGCCAGCAGCCTAGCGGGAGAGGGATTCAAGCAGTACTTC
NA,TRBJ1-2,TRBV5-8,NA,CASSLTGFYYGYTF,TGTGCCAGCAGCCTAACAGGGTTCTACTATGGCTACACCTTC
NA,TRBJ1-1,TRBV19,NA,CASSNRGWTEAFF,TGTGCCAGTAGTAACCGCGGTTGGACTGAAGCTTTCTTT
NA,TRBJ1-1,TRBV10-3,once,CATRQGMNTEAFF,TGTGCCACCCGGCAGGGTATGAACACTGAAGCTTTCTTT
TRBD1,TRBJ2-2,TRBV19,NA,CASSQDRAIGELFF,TGTGCCAGTAGTCAGGACAGGGCGATCGGGGAGCTGTTTTTT
TRBD1,TRBJ2-7,TRBV19,once,CASSMEDRTYEQYF,TGTGCCAGTAGTATGGAGGACAGGACCTACGAGCAGTACTTC
NA,TRBJ1-2,TRBV5-8,NA,CASSLVPGVAGFGGYTF,TGTGCCAGCAGCTTGGTTCCCGGGGTGGCCGGGTTCGGTGGCTACACCTTC
NA,TRBJ1-6,TRBV14,NA,CASSQVERFSPLHF,TGTGCCAGCAGCCAGGTAGAAAGATTCTCACCCCTCCACTTT
TRBD2,TRBJ2-3,TRBV27,once,CASTPGRERRNTQYF,TGTGCCAGCACCCCAGGGCGGGAGCGGAGAAATACGCAGTATTTT
NA,TRBJ1-1,TRBV11-2,NA,CASSSAGNTEAFF,TGTGCCAGCAGCTCGGCAGGTAACACTGAAGCTTTCTTT
TRBD2,TRBJ2-3,TRBV14,NA,CASSGLLAGKIDTQYF,TGTGCCAGCAGTGGTCTCCTAGCGGGGAAGATCGATACGCAGTATTTT
NA,TRBJ2-7,TRBV7-2,NA,CASRSTGTSYEQYF,TGTGCCAGCAGGAGCACAGGGACCTCCTACGAGCAGTACTTC
NA,TRBJ1-2,TRBV27,NA,CASSPPGQHGYTF,TGTGCCAGCAGTCCCCCAGGGCAGCATGGCTACACCTTC
NA,TRBJ2-2,TRBV11-3,NA,CASSLGSGDTGELFF,TGTGCCAGCAGCTTAGGATCAGGGGACACCGGGGAGCTGTTTTTT
NA,TRBJ2-2,TRBV11-3,once,CASSLGTTGELFF,TGTGCCAGCAGCTTAGGGACAACCGGGGAGCTGTTTTTT
NA,TRBJ1-1,TRBV9,NA,CASSVRGSTLTEAFF,TGTGCCAGCAGCGTCCGAGGCTCTACTCTCACTGAAGCTTTCTTT
TRBD1,TRBJ1-1,TRBV6-4,NA,CASRSQGQGASEAFF,TGTGCCAGCAGAAGTCAGGGACAGGGGGCCTCTGAAGCTTTCTTT
NA,TRBJ2-5,TRBV2,NA,CASSERGTVQETQYF,TGTGCCAGCAGTGAGAGGGGGACGGTCCAAGAGACCCAGTACTTC
TRBD1,TRBJ2-7,TRBV7-2,once,CASSLGTGKYEQYF,TGTGCCAGCAGCCTGGGGACAGGTAAATACGAGCAGTACTTC
NA,TRBJ1-3,TRBV7-2,few,CASSSYPGLSSGNTIYF,TGTGCCAGCAGCTCTTATCCGGGACTCAGCTCTGGAAACACCATATATTTT
TRBD2,TRBJ2-3,TRBV19,NA,CASKTHPETSGRTDTQYF,TGTGCCAGTAAGACCCACCCGGAGACTAGCGGGAGGACCGATACGCAGTATTTT
NA,TRBJ2-4,TRBV3-1/TRBV3-2,NA,CASSQSLAKLQYF,TGTGCCAGCAGCCAAAGTCTAGCGAAACTTCAGTACTTC
NA,TRBJ1-4,TRBV2,NA,CASSEALRRITNEKLFF,TGTGCCAGCAGTGAAGCACTAAGACGGATAACTAATGAAAAACTGTTTTTT
NA,TRBJ1-2,TRBV10-3,NA,CAISESNRNYGYTF,TGTGCCATCAGTGAGTCGAACAGAAACTATGGCTACACCTTC
TRBD1,TRBJ1-2,TRBV19,NA,CASSVDRGSYGYTF,TGTGCCAGTAGTGTCGACAGGGGGTCCTATGGCTACACCTTC
TRBD1,TRBJ1-2,TRBV29-1,NA,CSVRPQGGLGYTF,TGCAGCGTCCGACCACAGGGGGGTCTGGGCTACACCTTC
TRBD1,TRBJ1-5,TRBV6-4,NA,CASSETGGYQPQHF,TGTGCCAGCAGTGAAACAGGGGGATATCAGCCCCAGCATTTT
TRBD1,TRBJ2-2,TRBV5-1,NA,CASSVETGGTGELFF,TGCGCCAGCAGCGTCGAGACAGGGGGTACCGGGGAGCTGTTTTTT
TRBD1,TRBJ1-1,TRBV6-2/TRBV6-3,NA,CASSYHDRGRVNTEAFF,TGTGCCAGCAGTTACCATGACAGGGGACGGGTGAACACTGAAGCTTTCTTT
TRBD1,TRBJ2-4,TRBV28,NA,CAVHRTGKNIQYF,TGTGCCGTTCACAGGACAGGCAAAAACATTCAGTACTTC
NA,TRBJ1-4,TRBV30,few,CASGGQSLEKLFF,TGTGCCTCCGGAGGGCAGTCTCTTGAAAAACTGTTTTTT
TRBD1,TRBJ1-1,TRBV5-1,once,CASSLVRGGEGAEAFF,TGCGCCAGCAGCTTGGTACGAGGGGGCGAAGGCGCCGAAGCTTTCTTT
TRBD2,TRBJ2-6,TRBV7-2,NA,CASSSRLAGLSGANVLTF,TGTGCCAGCAGCTCCAGACTAGCGGGACTCTCTGGGGCCAACGTCCTGACTTTC
NA,TRBJ1-1,TRBV5-4,few,CASSSASVLTEAFF,TGTGCCAGCAGCAGCGCCTCCGTACTGACTGAAGCTTTCTTT
TRBD1,TRBJ1-3,TRBV6-6,NA,CASSRTGTGVGNTIYF,TGTGCCAGCAGTAGGACCGGGACAGGGGTTGGAAACACCATATATTTT
NA,TRBJ2-1,TRBV5-1,few,CASSLVTGQNNEQFF,TGCGCCAGCAGCTTGGTTACCGGACAGAACAATGAGCAGTTCTTC